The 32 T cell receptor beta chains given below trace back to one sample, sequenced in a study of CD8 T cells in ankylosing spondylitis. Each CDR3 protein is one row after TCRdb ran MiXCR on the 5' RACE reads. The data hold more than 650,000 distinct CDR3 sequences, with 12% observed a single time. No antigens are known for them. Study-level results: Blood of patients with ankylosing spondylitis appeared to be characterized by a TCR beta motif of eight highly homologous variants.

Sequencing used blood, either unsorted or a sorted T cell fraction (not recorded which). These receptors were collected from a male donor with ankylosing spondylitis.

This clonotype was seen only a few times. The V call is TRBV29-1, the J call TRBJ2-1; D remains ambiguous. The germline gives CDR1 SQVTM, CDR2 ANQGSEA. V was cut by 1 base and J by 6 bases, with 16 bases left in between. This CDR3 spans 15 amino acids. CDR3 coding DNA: TGCAGCGTTGAAGCGGACGCTGAGGTGGGCAATGAGCAGTTCTTC. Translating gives CSVEADAEVGNEQFF.

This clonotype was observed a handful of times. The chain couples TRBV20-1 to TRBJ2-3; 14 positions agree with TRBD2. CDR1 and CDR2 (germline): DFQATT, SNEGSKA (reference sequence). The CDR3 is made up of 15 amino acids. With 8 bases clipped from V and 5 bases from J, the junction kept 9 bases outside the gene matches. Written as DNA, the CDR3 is TGCAGTCCCACACCGGGACTAGCGGGAGTAGATACGCAGTATTTT. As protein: CSPTPGLAGVDTQYF.

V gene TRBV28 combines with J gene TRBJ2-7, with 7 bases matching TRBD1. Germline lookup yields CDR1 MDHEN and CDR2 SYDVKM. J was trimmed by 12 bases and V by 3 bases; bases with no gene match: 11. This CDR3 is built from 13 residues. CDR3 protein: CASSLGWTGQPYF. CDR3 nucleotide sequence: TGTGCCAGCAGTTTGGGTTGGACAGGACAGCCGTACTTC. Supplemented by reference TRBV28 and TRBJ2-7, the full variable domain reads DVKVTQSSRYLVKRTGEKVFLECVQDMDHENMFWYRQDPGLGLRLIYFSYDVKMKEKGDIPEGYSVSREKKERFSLILESASTNQTSMYLCASSLGWTGQPYFGPGTRLTVT.

The CDR3 DNA reads as TGCGCCAGCAGTCTAACTAGCGGGGGGGGCCGCGATGAGCAGTTCTTC. It encodes CASSLTSGGGRDEQFF. This rearrangement joins TRBV5-1 to TRBJ2-1, with 13 positions matching TRBD2. Germline trimming cut 5 bases from V and 8 bases from J; bases unmatched to any gene: 10. The CDR3 has 16 residues. CDR1 is SGHRS and CDR2 is YFSETQ in the germline V gene.

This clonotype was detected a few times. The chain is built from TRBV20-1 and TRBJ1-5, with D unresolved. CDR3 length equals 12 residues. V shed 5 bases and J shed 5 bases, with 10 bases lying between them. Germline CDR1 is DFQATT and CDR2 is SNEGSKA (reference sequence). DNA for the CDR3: TGCAGTGCTTTCAACACGTATCAGCCCCAGCATTTT. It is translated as CSAFNTYQPQHF.

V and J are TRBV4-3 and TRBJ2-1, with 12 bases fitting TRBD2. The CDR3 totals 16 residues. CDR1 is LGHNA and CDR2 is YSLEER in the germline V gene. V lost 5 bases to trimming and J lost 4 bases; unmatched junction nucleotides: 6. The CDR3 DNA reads TGCGCCAGCAGCTCCTGGACTAGCGGGGAATACAATGAGCAGTTCTTC. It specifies CASSSWTSGEYNEQFF.

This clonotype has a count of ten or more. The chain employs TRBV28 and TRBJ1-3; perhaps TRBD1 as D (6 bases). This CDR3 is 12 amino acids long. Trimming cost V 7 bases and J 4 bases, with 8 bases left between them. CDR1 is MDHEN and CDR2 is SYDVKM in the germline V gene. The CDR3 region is CASNQGGNTIYF. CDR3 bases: TGTGCCAGCAATCAGGGGGGAAACACCATATATTTT.

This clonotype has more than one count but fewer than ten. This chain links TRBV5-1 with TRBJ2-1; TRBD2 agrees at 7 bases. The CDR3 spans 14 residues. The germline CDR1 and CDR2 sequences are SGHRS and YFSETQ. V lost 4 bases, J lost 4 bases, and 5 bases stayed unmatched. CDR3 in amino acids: CASSNSGYYNEQFF. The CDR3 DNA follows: TGCGCCAGCAGCAATAGCGGGTATTACAATGAGCAGTTCTTC.

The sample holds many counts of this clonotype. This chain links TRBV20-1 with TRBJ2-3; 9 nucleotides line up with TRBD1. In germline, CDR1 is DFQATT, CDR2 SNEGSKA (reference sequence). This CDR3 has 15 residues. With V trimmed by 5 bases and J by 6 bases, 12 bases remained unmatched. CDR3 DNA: TGCAGTGCTGGTTCCGGGACAGGGTTAAGGGATACGCAGTATTTT. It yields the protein CSAGSGTGLRDTQYF.

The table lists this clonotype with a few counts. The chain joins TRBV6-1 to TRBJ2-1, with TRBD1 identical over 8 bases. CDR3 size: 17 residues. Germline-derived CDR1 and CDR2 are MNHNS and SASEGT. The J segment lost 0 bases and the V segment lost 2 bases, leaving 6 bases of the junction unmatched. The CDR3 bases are TGTGCCAGCAGTGAATACGGGACAGGCGACTCCTACAATGAGCAGTTCTTC. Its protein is CASSEYGTGDSYNEQFF.

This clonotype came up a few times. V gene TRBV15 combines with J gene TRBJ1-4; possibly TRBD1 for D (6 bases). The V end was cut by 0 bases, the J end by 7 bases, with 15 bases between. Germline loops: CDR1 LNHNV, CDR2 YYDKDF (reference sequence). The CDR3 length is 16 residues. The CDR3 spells CATSRDLWAGAEKLFF. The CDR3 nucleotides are TGTGCCACCAGCAGAGATCTTTGGGCAGGGGCTGAAAAACTGTTTTTT.

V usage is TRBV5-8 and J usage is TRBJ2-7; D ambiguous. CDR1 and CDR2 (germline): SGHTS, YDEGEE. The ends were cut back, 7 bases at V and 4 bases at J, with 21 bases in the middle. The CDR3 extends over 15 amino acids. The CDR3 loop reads CASRVEPNSVYEQYF. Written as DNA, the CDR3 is TGTGCCAGCCGAGTGGAGCCGAACAGTGTATACGAGCAGTACTTC.

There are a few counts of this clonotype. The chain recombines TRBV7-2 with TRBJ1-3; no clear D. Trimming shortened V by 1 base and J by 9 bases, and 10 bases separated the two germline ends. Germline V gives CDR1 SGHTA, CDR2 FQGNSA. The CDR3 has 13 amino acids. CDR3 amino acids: CASSLERGGTIYF. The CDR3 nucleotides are TGTGCCAGCAGCTTAGAACGAGGCGGCACCATATATTTT.

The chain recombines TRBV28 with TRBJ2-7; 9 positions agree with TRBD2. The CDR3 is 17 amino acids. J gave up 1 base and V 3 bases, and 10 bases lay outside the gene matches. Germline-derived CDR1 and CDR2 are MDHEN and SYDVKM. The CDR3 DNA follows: TGTGCCAGCAGTTTGAGCGTTAGCGGGAGCAAGTCCTACGAGCAGTACTTC. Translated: CASSLSVSGSKSYEQYF.

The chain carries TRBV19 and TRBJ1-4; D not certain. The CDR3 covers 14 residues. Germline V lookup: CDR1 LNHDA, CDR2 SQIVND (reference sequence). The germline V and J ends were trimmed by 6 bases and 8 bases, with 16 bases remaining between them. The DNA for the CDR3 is TGTGCCAGTAGGACCCTGGCGCGAGGGGAAAAACTGTTTTTT. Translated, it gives CASRTLARGEKLFF.

The CDR3 here is CAARVPFTDTQYF. The CDR3 DNA reads as TGTGCCGCAAGGGTCCCGTTCACAGATACGCAGTATTTT. The V call is TRBV6-5, the J call TRBJ2-3; no definite D call. V was trimmed by 11 bases and J by 2 bases, leaving 14 bases between them. Germline V gives CDR1 MNHEY, CDR2 SVGAGI. This CDR3 region has 13 residues.

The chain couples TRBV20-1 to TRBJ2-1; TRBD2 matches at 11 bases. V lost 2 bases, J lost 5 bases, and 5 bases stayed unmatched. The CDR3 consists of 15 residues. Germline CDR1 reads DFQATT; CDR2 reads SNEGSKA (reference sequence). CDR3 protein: CSARSTSGVDNEQFF. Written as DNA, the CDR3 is TGCAGTGCTAGATCGACTAGCGGGGTCGACAATGAGCAGTTCTTC.

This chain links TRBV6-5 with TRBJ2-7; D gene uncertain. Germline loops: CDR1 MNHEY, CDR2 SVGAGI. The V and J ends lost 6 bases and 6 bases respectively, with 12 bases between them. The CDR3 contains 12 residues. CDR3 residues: CASSHRLGEQYF. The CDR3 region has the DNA TGTGCCAGCAGCCATCGATTAGGCGAGCAGTACTTC.

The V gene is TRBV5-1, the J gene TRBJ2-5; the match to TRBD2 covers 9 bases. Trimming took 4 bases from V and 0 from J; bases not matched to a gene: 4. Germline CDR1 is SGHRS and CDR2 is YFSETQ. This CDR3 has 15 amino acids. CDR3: CASSPGLADQETQYF. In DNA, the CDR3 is TGCGCCAGCAGCCCGGGACTAGCCGACCAAGAGACCCAGTACTTC.

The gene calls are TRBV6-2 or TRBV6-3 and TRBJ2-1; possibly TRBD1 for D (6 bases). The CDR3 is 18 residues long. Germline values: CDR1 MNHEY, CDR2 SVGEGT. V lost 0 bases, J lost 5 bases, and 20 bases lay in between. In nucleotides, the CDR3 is TGTGCCAGCAGTTACTCGATGCTTAGAGGGGGTGATGACAATGAGCAGTTCTTC. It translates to CASSYSMLRGGDDNEQFF.

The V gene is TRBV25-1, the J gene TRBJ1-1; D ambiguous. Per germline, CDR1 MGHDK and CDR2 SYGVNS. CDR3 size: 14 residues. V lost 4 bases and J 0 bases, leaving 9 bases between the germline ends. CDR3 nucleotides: TGTGCCAGCAGTGCGCAACAGCTGAACACTGAAGCTTTCTTT. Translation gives CASSAQQLNTEAFF. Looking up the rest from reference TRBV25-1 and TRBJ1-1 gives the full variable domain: EADIYQTPRYLVIGTGKKITLECSQTMGHDKMYWYQQDPGMELHLIHYSYGVNSTEKGDLSSESTVSRIRTEHFPLTLESARPSHTSQYLCASSAQQLNTEAFFGQGTRLTVV.

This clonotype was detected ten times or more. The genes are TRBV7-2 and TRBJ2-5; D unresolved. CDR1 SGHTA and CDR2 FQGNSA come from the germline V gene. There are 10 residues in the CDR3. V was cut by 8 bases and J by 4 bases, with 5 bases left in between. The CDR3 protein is CASGRETQYF. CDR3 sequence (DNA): TGTGCCAGCGGAAGAGAGACCCAGTACTTC. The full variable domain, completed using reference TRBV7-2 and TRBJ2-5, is GAGVSQSPSNKVTEKGKDVELRCDPISGHTALYWYRQSLGQGLEFLIYFQGNSAPDKSGLPSDRFSAERTGGSVSTLTIQRTQQEDSAVYLCASGRETQYFGPGTRLLVL.

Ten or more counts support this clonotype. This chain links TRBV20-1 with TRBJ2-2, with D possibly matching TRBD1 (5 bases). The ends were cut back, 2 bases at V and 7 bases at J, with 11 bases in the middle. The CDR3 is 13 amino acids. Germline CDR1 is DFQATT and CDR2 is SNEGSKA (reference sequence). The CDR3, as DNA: TGCAGTGCTAGACTTACAGGCGGCGGGGAGCTGTTTTTT. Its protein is CSARLTGGGELFF.

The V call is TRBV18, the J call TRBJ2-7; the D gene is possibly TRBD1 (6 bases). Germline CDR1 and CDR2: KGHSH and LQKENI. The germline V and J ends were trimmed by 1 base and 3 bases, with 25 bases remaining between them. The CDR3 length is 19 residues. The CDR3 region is CASSPLTGTKGITNYEQYF. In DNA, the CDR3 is TGTGCCAGCTCACCACTTACAGGGACGAAGGGCATAACTAACTACGAGCAGTACTTC.

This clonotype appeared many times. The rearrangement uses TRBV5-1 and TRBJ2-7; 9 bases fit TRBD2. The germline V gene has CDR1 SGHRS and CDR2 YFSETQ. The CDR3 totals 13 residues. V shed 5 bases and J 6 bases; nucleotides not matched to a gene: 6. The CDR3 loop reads CASSSGSGSEQYF. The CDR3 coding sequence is TGCGCCAGCAGTAGCGGGAGCGGCTCCGAGCAGTACTTC.

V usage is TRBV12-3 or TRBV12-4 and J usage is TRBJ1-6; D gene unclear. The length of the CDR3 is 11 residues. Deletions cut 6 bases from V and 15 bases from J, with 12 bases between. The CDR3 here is CASSSLRSLHF. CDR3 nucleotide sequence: TGTGCCAGCAGCTCTCTGCGGAGCCTCCACTTT.

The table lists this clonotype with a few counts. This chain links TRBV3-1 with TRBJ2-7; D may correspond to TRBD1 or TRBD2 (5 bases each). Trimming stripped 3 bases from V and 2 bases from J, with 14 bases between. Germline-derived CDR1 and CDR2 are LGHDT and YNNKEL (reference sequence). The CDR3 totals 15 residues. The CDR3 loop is CASSQGERRTYEQYF. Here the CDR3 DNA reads TGTGCCAGCAGCCAGGGGGAGCGGAGGACCTACGAGCAGTACTTC.

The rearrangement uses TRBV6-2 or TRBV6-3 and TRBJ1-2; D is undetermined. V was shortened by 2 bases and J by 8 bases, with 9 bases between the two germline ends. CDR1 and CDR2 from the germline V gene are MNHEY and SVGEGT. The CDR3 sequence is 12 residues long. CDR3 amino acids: CASSYGRSGYTF. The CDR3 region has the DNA TGTGCCAGCAGTTACGGGCGTTCGGGCTACACCTTC.

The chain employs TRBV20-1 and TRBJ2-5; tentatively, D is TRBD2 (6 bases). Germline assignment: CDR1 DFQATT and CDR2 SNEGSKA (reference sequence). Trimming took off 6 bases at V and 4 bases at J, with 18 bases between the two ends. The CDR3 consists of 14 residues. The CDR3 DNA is TGCAGTGCAACGCCGCCGACTAGGCGAGAGACCCAGTACTTC. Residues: CSATPPTRRETQYF.

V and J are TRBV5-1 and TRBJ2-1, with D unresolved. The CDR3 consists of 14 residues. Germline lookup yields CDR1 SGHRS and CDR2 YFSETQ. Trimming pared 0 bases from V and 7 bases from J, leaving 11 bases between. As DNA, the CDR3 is TGCGCCAGCAGCTTGGGGCGGCGTGGGAATGAGCAGTTCTTC. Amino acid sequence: CASSLGRRGNEQFF. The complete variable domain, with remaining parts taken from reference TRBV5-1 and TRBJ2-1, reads KAGVTQTPRYLIKTRGQQVTLSCSPISGHRSVSWYQQTPGQGLQFLFEYFSETQRNKGNFPGRFSGRQFSNSRSEMNVSTLELGDSALYLCASSLGRRGNEQFFGPGTRLTVL.

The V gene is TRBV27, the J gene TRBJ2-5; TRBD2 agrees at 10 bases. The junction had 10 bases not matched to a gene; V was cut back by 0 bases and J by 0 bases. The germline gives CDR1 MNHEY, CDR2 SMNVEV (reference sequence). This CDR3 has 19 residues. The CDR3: CASSLSPSGRHEDQETQYF. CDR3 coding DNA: TGTGCCAGCAGTTTATCTCCTAGCGGGAGACACGAGGACCAAGAGACCCAGTACTTC.

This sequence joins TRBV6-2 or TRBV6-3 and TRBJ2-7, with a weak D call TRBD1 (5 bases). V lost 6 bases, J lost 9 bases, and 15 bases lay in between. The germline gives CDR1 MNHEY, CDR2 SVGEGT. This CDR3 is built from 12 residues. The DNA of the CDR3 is TGTGCCAGCAGCGATCCTGGACACACGCAGTACTTC. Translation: CASSDPGHTQYF.